These 16 T cell receptor beta chains came from one sample sequenced in a study of CD8+CD57+ T cells in acquired aplastic anemia. Investigators profiled TCR beta VDJ and CDR3 from genomic DNA template. From the reads, TCRdb called clonotypes with MiXCR, one entry per CDR3 protein. The table includes 250,000 to 350,000 distinct CDR3 sequences, roughly half detected once. Specimen: sorted CD4+, CD8+, or CD8+CD57+ T cells (not recorded which) from PBMCs. Receptor source: a human donor with severe aplastic anemia or a healthy control (not recorded which).

This chain joins TRBV20-1 and TRBJ1-6, with TRBD1 identical over 7 bases. The CDR3 is 16 amino acids. Germline CDR1 and CDR2: DFQATT and SNEGSKA (reference sequence). The J segment lost 6 bases and the V segment lost 1 base, leaving 9 bases of the junction unmatched. The CDR3, as DNA: TGCAGTGCTAGAGTTGAAGCCGGGACAGCTAATTCACCCCTCCACTTT. This codes for CSARVEAGTANSPLHF.

The sample holds a few counts of this clonotype. The V and J genes are TRBV20-1 and TRBJ2-3; TRBD2 matches at 8 bases. Unmatched junction bases numbered 7, after V lost 4 bases and J lost 7 bases. The CDR3 sequence is 13 residues long. The V gene's germline CDR1 is DFQATT and CDR2 SNEGSKA (reference sequence). Written as DNA, the CDR3 is TGCAGTGCTATAGCGGGGCGTACTAATACGCAGTATTTT. Protein product: CSAIAGRTNTQYF.

There are many counts of this clonotype. This chain links TRBV12-5 with TRBJ2-7, with a weak D call TRBD2 (7 bases). Per the germline V gene, CDR1 is LGHNT and CDR2 is FRNRAP. V was pared by 3 bases and J by 5 bases, with 20 bases between. The CDR3 spans 16 residues. The CDR3 sequence: CASGFLRGGDENEQYF. The CDR3 nucleotides read TGTGCTAGTGGTTTCCTAAGAGGGGGGGATGAAAACGAGCAGTACTTC.

The rearrangement joins TRBV19 to TRBJ2-1; TRBD2 matches 10 bases. Trimming cost V 6 bases and J 7 bases; bases outside gene matches: 9. This CDR3 region has 15 residues. The germline V gene encodes CDR1 LNHDA and CDR2 SQIVND (reference sequence). CDR3 amino acids: CASRSGLAGVNEQFF. CDR3 DNA: TGTGCCAGTAGGTCTGGTCTAGCGGGGGTGAATGAGCAGTTCTTC.

This clonotype was seen only once. Germline and junction disagree at one end, which may indicate a read error. V gene TRBV6-4 combines with J gene TRBJ2-1, with no clear D. Looked up from germline, CDR1 is MRHNA and CDR2 is SNTAGT. The CDR3 is 13 residues long. CDR3 sequence: CASKWGPYKEQFF. The CDR3 nucleotides read TGTGCCAGCAAGTGGGGTCCCTACAAAGAGCAGTTCTTC.

The chain recombines TRBV10-3 with TRBJ2-1; the D is unclear. V was pared by 2 bases and J by 0 bases, with 5 bases between. This CDR3 has 14 amino acids. The V gene's germline CDR1 is ENHRY and CDR2 SYGVKD. CDR3 residues: CAISEQGSYNEQFF. In DNA, the CDR3 is TGTGCCATCAGTGAGCAAGGCTCCTACAATGAGCAGTTCTTC.

This clonotype has a count of ten or more. V usage is TRBV5-1 and J usage is TRBJ2-5; possible D gene TRBD1, 6 bases. The CDR3 contains 15 residues. Germline lookup yields CDR1 SGHRS and CDR2 YFSETQ. Trimming pared 1 base from V and 0 bases from J, leaving 10 bases between. CDR3 in DNA: TGCGCCAGCAGCTTGACAGGGACGTACCAAGAGACCCAGTACTTC. Translated, it gives CASSLTGTYQETQYF.

In its sample, this clonotype was seen many times. The chain recombines TRBV5-6 with TRBJ2-1; possibly TRBD1 for D (5 bases). The CDR3 runs 16 residues. Germline V gives CDR1 SGHDT, CDR2 YYEEEE. Trimming stripped 4 bases from V and 3 bases from J, with 17 bases between. CDR3 sequence (DNA): TGTGCCAGCAGCGGCATACAGGACCGAATCTACAATGAGCAGTTCTTC. Translation: CASSGIQDRIYNEQFF. The full variable domain, its missing parts supplied by reference TRBV5-6 and TRBJ2-1, is DAGVTQSPTHLIKTRGQQVTLRCSPKSGHDTVSWYQQALGQGPQFIFQYYEEEERQRGNFPDRFSGHQFPNYSSELNVNALLLGDSALYLCASSGIQDRIYNEQFFGPGTRLTVL.

For this clonotype: A junction end diverges from the germline sequence, so it may reflect a read error. This chain links TRBV10-3 with TRBJ2-1, with TRBD2 identical over 8 bases. The CDR3 is 11 amino acids. Per germline, CDR1 ENHRY and CDR2 SYGVKD. The DNA for the CDR3 is TGTGCCGTCGGTTCGGGACTAGTCGCCTACTTC. It encodes CAVGSGLVAYF.

This clonotype has ten or more counts. This sequence joins TRBV5-6 and TRBJ2-5; TRBD2 agrees at 9 bases. CDR3 length: 16 amino acids. Trimming removed 2 bases from V and 5 bases from J; junction bases left unmatched: 10. The germline V gene has CDR1 SGHDT and CDR2 YYEEEE. For the CDR3, the DNA is TGTGCCAGCAGCTTCGGGGCTAGCGGGGTGGGCGAGACCCAGTACTTC. Residues: CASSFGASGVGETQYF. Combining the CDR3 with reference TRBV5-6 and TRBJ2-5 gives the whole variable domain DAGVTQSPTHLIKTRGQQVTLRCSPKSGHDTVSWYQQALGQGPQFIFQYYEEEERQRGNFPDRFSGHQFPNYSSELNVNALLLGDSALYLCASSFGASGVGETQYFGPGTRLLVL.

The V call is TRBV19, the J call TRBJ1-4, with D hard to call. Germline V gene sequence: CDR1 LNHDA, CDR2 SQIVND (reference sequence). The CDR3 contains 17 residues. The V and J ends lost 5 bases and 0 bases respectively, with 16 bases between them. This CDR3 reads CASSPRAALTTNEKLFF. Written as DNA, the CDR3 is TGTGCCAGTAGTCCCCGGGCCGCCCTCACAACTAATGAAAAACTGTTTTTT.

This clonotype appeared a single time. This rearrangement joins TRBV5-1 to TRBJ2-5, with TRBD1 identical over 7 bases. Germline V CDR1 and CDR2: SGHRS, YFSETQ. The CDR3 length is 13 residues. Trimming took 9 bases from V and 6 from J; bases not matched to a gene: 11. The DNA for the CDR3 is TGCGCCACCCAAACAGGGGTGGGAAAGACCCAGTACTTC. Encoded protein: CATQTGVGKTQYF.

The chain is built from TRBV29-1 and TRBJ2-5; 9 bases match TRBD1. The CDR3 totals 14 residues. The germline gives CDR1 SQVTM, CDR2 ANQGSEA. The J segment lost 5 bases and the V segment lost 7 bases, leaving 11 bases of the junction unmatched. DNA of the CDR3: TGCAGCGCAGGGAGGACAGGGGTTTGGGAGACCCAGTACTTC. It codes for CSAGRTGVWETQYF.

The chain recombines TRBV20-1 with TRBJ1-1; D is unclear. Germline lookup yields CDR1 DFQATT and CDR2 SNEGSKA (reference sequence). The CDR3 has 14 residues. V was cut by 8 bases and J by 0 bases, with 16 bases left in between. The CDR3 nucleotides read TGCAGTACAACATCTCTTGGCCTGAACACTGAAGCTTTCTTT. Translating gives CSTTSLGLNTEAFF.

This clonotype was counted ten times or more. This chain links TRBV20-1 with TRBJ2-5; D might be TRBD2 (5 bases). Germline CDR1 DFQATT, CDR2 SNEGSKA (reference sequence). This CDR3 is built from 13 residues. The V gene lost 5 bases and the J gene lost 5 bases, with 15 bases spanning the gap. The CDR3 here is CSAEDMRAETQYF. CDR3 DNA: TGCAGTGCTGAAGACATGCGGGCTGAGACCCAGTACTTC.

This clonotype was seen many times. The J gene is TRBJ1-5, the V gene TRBV20-1; D gene unclear. The CDR3 has 16 residues. Trimming pared 0 bases from V and 0 bases from J, leaving 12 bases between. In germline, CDR1 is DFQATT, CDR2 SNEGSKA (reference sequence). The CDR3 nucleotides read TGCAGTGCTAGAGATGTCAGACTCAATAGCAATCAGCCCCAGCATTTT. It translates to CSARDVRLNSNQPQHF.